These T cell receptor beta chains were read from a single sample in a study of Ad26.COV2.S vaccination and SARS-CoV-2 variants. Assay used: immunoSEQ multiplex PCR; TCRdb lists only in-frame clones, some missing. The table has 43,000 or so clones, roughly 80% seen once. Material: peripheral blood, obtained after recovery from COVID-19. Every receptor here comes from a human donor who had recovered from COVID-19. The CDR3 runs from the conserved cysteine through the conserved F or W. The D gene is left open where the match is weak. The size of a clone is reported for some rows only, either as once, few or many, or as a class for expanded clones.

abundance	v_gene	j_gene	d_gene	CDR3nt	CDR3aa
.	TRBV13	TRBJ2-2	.	TGTGCCAGCAGCCCGCTGGGAGAAACGGGGGAGACCGGGGAGCTGTTTTTT	CASSPLGETGETGELFF
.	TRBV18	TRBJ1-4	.	TGTGCCAGCTCACCGACGGATCGTAATGAAAAACTGTTTTTT	CASSPTDRNEKLFF
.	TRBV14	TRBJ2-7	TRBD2	TGTGCCAGCTCCGTATTGACTAGCGGGAGCCACGAGCAGTACTTC	CASSVLTSGSHEQYF
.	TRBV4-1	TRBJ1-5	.	TGCGCCAGCAGCCAGGCCAAAGGGGGTCCGGGGAGGCAGCCCCAGCATTTT	CASSQAKGGPGRQPQHF
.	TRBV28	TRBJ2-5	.	TGTGCCAGCAGTTTTTCGGGACGGAGTCGGCAAGAGACCCAGTACTTC	CASSFSGRSRQETQYF
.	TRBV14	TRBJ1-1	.	TGTGCCAGCAGCCTCAGACTGGGGGTAGGGACTGAAGCTTTCTTT	CASSLRLGVGTEAFF
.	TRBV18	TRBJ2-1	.	TGTGCCAGCCGAGGGGGGGCTGAGCAGTTCTTC	CASRGGAEQFF
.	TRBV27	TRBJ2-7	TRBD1	TGTGCCAGCAGTTTCCGACAGGGTGACTACGAGCAGTACTTC	CASSFRQGDYEQYF
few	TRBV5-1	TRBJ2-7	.	TGCGCCAGCAAGGATGCCGCCTACGAGCAGTACTTC	CASKDAAYEQYF
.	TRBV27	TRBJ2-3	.	TGTGCCAGCAGTTCCCGGGACGGTTTCAGCACAGATACGCAGTATTTT	CASSSRDGFSTDTQYF
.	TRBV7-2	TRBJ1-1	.	TGTGCCAGCAGCTTACTGAACACTGAAGCTTTCTTT	CASSLLNTEAFF
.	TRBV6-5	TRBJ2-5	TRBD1	TGTGCCAGCGTTGACAGGGTCGGGTCAGAGACCCAGTACTTC	CASVDRVGSETQYF
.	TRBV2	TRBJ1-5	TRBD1	TGTGCCACTGGGACAGAGGGGCAGCCCCAGCATTTT	CATGTEGQPQHF
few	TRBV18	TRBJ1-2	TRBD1	TGTGCCAGCTCCGTCCGGGACAGGGACTATGGCTACACCTTC	CASSVRDRDYGYTF
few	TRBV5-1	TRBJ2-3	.	TGCGCCAGCAGGGGTCAGGGGACAGATACGCAGTATTTT	CASRGQGTDTQYF
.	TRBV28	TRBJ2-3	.	TGTGCCAGTACCGGGACGGCTGGGTCACGGTCTAGCACAGATACGCAGTATTTT	CASTGTAGSRSSTDTQYF
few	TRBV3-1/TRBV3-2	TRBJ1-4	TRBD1	TGTGCCAGCAGCCGCGTAGAGGGGGCGTCCAAACTGTTTTTT	CASSRVEGASKLFF
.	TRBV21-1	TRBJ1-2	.	TGTGCCAGAGTTAGTTTGGGACAGGGGGGGTCTAACTATGGCTACACCTTC	CARVSLGQGGSNYGYTF
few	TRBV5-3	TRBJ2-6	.	TGTGCCAGAAGCTTACCCTACCCGCACACTGGGGCCAACGTCCTGACTTTC	CARSLPYPHTGANVLTF
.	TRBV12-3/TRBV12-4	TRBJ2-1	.	TGTGCCAGCAGCCAGAGACTAGTCGGGCAGTTCTTC	CASSQRLVGQFF
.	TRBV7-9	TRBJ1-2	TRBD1	TGTGCCAGCAGCCAGACCGGGACAGCTGCTTATGGCTACACCTTC	CASSQTGTAAYGYTF
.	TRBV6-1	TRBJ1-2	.	TGTGCCAGCAGTGACTTGGGGGGAGGACGCCTCGGATACTATGGCTACACCTTC	CASSDLGGGRLGYYGYTF
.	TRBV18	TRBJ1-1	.	TGTGCCAGCTCACCACCGGAGGTTCGGAACACTGAAGCTTTCTTT	CASSPPEVRNTEAFF
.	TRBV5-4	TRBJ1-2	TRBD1	TGTGCCAGCAGCTACGAATCCCGGACAGGGGGCCATGGCTACACCTTC	CASSYESRTGGHGYTF
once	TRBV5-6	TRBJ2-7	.	TGTGCCAGCAGCTTGCTCGGACTGGGATCCTACGAGCAGTACTTC	CASSLLGLGSYEQYF
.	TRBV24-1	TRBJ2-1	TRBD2	TGTGCCACCAGTGATAGACTAGCGAGAAACTACAATGAGCAGTTCTTC	CATSDRLARNYNEQFF
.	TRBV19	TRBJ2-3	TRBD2	TGTGCCAGTAGTATGAGCGGGAGTGATACGCAGTATTTT	CASSMSGSDTQYF
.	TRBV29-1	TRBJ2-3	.	TGCAGCGTTCGTAACACAGATACGCAGTATTTT	CSVRNTDTQYF
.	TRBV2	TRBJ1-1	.	TGTGCCAGCGATAGATACACTGAAGCTTTCTTT	CASDRYTEAFF
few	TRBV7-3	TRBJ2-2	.	TGTGCCAGCAGCTTACCCGGGGGGGAGCTGTTTTTT	CASSLPGGELFF
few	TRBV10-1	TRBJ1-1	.	TGCGCCAGCAGTGGAGATGGCACTGAAGCTTTCTTT	CASSGDGTEAFF
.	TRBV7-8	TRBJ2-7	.	TGTGCCAGCAGCTTAGCGGGGGCAGGGGACGAGCAGTACTTC	CASSLAGAGDEQYF
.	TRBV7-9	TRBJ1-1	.	TGTGCCAGCAGCTCCTTTGAGGAGGCTCGGGAAGCTTTCTTT	CASSSFEEAREAFF
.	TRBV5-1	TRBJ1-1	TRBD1	TGCGCCAGCAGCCTTCACCCGGGACAGGGAAGGGTGGAACAAACTGAAGCTTTCTTT	CASSLHPGQGRVEQTEAFF
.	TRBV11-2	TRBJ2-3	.	TGTGCCAGCAGCTTAGCAGATACGCAGTATTTT	CASSLADTQYF
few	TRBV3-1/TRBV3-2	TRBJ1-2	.	TGTGCCAGCAGCCTAAAGGGTGGCTACACCTTC	CASSLKGGYTF
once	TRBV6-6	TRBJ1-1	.	TGTGCCAGCAGTTACTTATCCCAGACTGAAGCTTTCTTT	CASSYLSQTEAFF
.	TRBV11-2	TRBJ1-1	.	TGTGCCAGCAGCTTATTAACAGGGACTAACACTGAAGCTTTCTTT	CASSLLTGTNTEAFF
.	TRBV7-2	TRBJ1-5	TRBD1	TGTGCCAGCAGCTGGACAGGGACCCAGCCCCAGCATTTT	CASSWTGTQPQHF
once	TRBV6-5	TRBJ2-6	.	TGTGCCAGCACCGTTAGCTCTGGGGCCAACGTCCTGACTTTC	CASTVSSGANVLTF
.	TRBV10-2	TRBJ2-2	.	TGCGCCAGCACTAAGGGACTTGGGGAGCTGTTTTTT	CASTKGLGELFF
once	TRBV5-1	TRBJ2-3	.	TGCGCCAGCAGCACAACTCAGGCGGATACGCAGTATTTT	CASSTTQADTQYF
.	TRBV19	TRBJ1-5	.	TGTGCCAGTAGTCCAGGGATCAGGGAGCCCCAGCATTTT	CASSPGIREPQHF
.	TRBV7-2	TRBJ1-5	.	TGTGCCAGCAGCTTAGCGTCCAGGGGCAATCAGCCCCAGCATTTT	CASSLASRGNQPQHF
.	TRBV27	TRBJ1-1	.	TGTGCCAGCAGTTGGCCGGGATACACTGAAGCTTTCTTT	CASSWPGYTEAFF
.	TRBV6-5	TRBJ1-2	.	TGTGCCAGCGACAGATTTTTGGCCGGCTACACCTTC	CASDRFLAGYTF
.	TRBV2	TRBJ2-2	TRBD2	TGTGCCAGCACCGTCGGGACTAGGACCGGGGAGCTGTTTTTT	CASTVGTRTGELFF
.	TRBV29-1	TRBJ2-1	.	TGCAGCGTTGTGGGTGGCTACAATGAGCAGTTCTTC	CSVVGGYNEQFF
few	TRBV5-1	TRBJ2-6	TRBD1	TGCGCCAGCAGCTCGTTACAGGGGCGTCGCTCTGGGGCCAACGTCCTGACTTTC	CASSSLQGRRSGANVLTF
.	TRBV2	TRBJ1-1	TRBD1	TGTGCCAGCAGTTCTGACAGGGTCGCTGAAGCTTTCTTT	CASSSDRVAEAFF
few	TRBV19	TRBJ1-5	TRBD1	TGTGCCAGTAGTATTAGGGACAGGGACAATCAGCCCCAGCATTTT	CASSIRDRDNQPQHF
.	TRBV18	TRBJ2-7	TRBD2	TGTGCCAGCTCACCCGGACTAGCCCTCTCCTACGAGCAGTACTTC	CASSPGLALSYEQYF
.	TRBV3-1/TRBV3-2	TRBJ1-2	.	TGTGCCAGCAGACCTCGCGACGGTGTGGGTGGCTACACCTTC	CASRPRDGVGGYTF
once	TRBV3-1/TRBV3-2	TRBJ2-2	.	TGTGCCAGCAGCCAAGATGGAGGCACCGGGGAGCTGTTTTTT	CASSQDGGTGELFF
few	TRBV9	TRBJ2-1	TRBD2	TGTGCCAGCAGCACAACAGCGGGAGTGGGGAATGAGCAGTTCTTC	CASSTTAGVGNEQFF
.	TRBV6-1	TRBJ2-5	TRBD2	TGTGCCAGCAGTGATTCGGGCGGGAGTCAAGAGACCCAGTACTTC	CASSDSGGSQETQYF
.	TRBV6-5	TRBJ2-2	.	TGTGCCAGTTCGATTCAATTAAACACCGGGGAGCTGTTTTTT	CASSIQLNTGELFF
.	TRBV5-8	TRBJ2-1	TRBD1	TGTGCCAGCAGCTTGGGGGACAGAAGCTCCTACAATGAGCAGTTCTTC	CASSLGDRSSYNEQFF